This T cell receptor (beta chain) was captured in a study of CD8 T cells in ankylosing spondylitis (dated by TCRdb to 2015 to 2018). As for the study more broadly: T cell receptor beta repertoires were profiled in healthy donors and ankylosing spondylitis patients so that disease-linked TCR variants could be found. The full study cohort was made up of about 24 ankylosing spondylitis patients and approximately 100 healthy donors. Peripheral blood samples were taken, and synovial fluid was additionally collected from ankylosing spondylitis patients.

This clonotype was seen ten or more times. This clone's antigen is unknown. Per-base qualities were not stored, and no clone one base away is much larger. The CDR3, cysteine through phenylalanine, is 14 amino acids long. Only CDR3 DNA remains: 42 bases, in frame from the first base. The junction shows trimming of 1 base on V and 5 bases on J, plus 14 bases between the germline ends. As encoded in the germline V gene (reference sequence), CDR1 is DFQATT while CDR2 is SNEGSKA. Data came from an Illumina HiSeq 2500. TCR beta libraries were prepared by quantitative 5'-RACE with molecular barcodes. Per the authors' processing: To identify disease-linked TCR variants, a new computational method was used, one built on a probabilistic model of VDJ rearrangement. TCRdb cleaned the public reads at Q25 with fastp, built clones with MiXCR and kept in-frame beta chains. Each entry merges the rows of one CDR3 protein and shows their most common DNA and genes. These V and J calls are TCRdb output, not the study's own analysis. This sample comprises fewer than 550,000 distinct CDR3 sequences, over 4% of them detected only once. Clones ranked in the top ten supply 3% to 4.5% of the sample.

Overall study results and their limits: Some of the motif variants had been reported before in the synovial fluid and blood of reactive arthritis patients, a finding that suggests common disease-initiation mechanisms. A TCR beta motif of roughly 8 highly homologous amino acid variants appeared characteristic of blood from ankylosing spondylitis patients. According to the report, matched synovial fluid samples from ankylosing spondylitis patients were significantly enriched for the disease-linked clones. In peripheral blood, the disease-linked clones were found at relatively low frequencies and had a CD8+ phenotype.

Material: blood, either unsorted or a sorted T cell fraction (not recorded which). The sequence came from a male donor with ankylosing spondylitis. Here the chain combines TRBV20-1 and TRBJ1-2; the D gene is unclear. The nucleotide sequence reads TGCAGTGCTAGAGTCCGGCCTCTTCGTTATGGCTACACCTTC. It translates to CSARVRPLRYGYTF.